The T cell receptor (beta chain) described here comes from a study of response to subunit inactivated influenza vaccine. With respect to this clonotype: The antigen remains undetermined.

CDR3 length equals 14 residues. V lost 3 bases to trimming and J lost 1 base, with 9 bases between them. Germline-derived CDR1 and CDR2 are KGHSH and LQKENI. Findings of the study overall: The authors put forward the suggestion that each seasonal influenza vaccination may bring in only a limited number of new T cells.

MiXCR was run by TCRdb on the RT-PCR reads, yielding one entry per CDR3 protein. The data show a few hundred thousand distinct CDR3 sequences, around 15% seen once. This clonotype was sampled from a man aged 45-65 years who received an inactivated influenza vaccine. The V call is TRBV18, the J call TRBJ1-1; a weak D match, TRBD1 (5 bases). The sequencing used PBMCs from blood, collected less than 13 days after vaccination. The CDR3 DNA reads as TGTGCCAGCTCACCTCAGGGAGGGAACACTGAAGCTTTCTTT. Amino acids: CASSPQGGNTEAFF.